This T cell receptor beta chain came from a study of CD8 T cells in Susac syndrome. Study-wide results and caveats: As the study acknowledged, the number of individuals in its TCR sequencing and HLA analysis was relatively small.

In this sample, this clonotype turned up once. Its target is unknown. Germline V gene sequence: CDR1 SGHRS, CDR2 YFSETQ. V trimming: 4 bases; J trimming: 6 bases; junction bases outside the gene matches: 8. The CDR3 is 14 residues long. The CD8+ and CD4+ T cells were negatively isolated, with the TEMRA cells enriched by FACS. RNA totalling roughly 0.5 to 1 ug underwent reverse transcription with random hexamers. Amplification of TCR beta CDR3 across 54 Vbeta and 13 Jbeta was performed with immunoSEQ multiplex PCR. One entry per CDR3 protein, called by TCRdb with MiXCR from the immunoSEQ multiplex PCR reads. The table has about 130,000 distinct CDR3 sequences, 94% seen once.

Sample: CD4+ T cells from PBMCs. This sequence was found in a human donor with multiple sclerosis. The V and J genes are TRBV5-1 and TRBJ1-1; 8 bases map to TRBD1. The CDR3 region has the DNA TGCGCCAGCAGCCCGGGCGCAGGGGGCCCTGAAGCTTTCTTT. Protein: CASSPGAGGPEAFF.